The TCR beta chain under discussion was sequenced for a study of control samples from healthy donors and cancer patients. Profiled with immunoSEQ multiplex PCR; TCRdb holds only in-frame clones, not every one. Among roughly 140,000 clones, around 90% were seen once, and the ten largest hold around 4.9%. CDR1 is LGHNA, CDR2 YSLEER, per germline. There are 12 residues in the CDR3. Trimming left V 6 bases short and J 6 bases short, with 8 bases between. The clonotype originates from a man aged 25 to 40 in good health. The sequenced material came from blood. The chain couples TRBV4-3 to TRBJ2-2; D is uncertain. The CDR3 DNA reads TGCGCCAGCAGACCAGGTCCCGGGGAGCTGTTTTTT. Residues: CASRPGPGELFF.